This T cell receptor (beta chain) was obtained from a study of T cells after yellow fever vaccination. The wider study: It was SMART-Seq v4 Ultra Low Input that prepared the fractions with low cell numbers.

5'RACE template switching generated TCR cDNA, adding a universal primer site and UMIs. MiXCR was run by TCRdb on the 5' RACE reads, yielding one entry per CDR3 protein. The table lists around 260,000 distinct CDR3 sequences, about 5.2% of them singletons, with less than 3.5% in the top ten. V was clipped by 3 bases and J by 2 bases, with 8 bases between them. Looked up from germline, CDR1 is SGHTA and CDR2 is FQGNSA. The length of the CDR3 is 13 residues. This clonotype was obtained from a man aged 18 to 30 who received the YFV17D yellow fever vaccine. The starting material was CD4+ T cells sorted from PBMCs, obtained on the day of the yellow fever booster vaccination. The genes are TRBV7-2 and TRBJ2-7, with D unclear. CDR3 region: CASSLQSTYEQYV. The CDR3 nucleotides are TGTGCCAGCAGCTTGCAGAGCACCTACGAGCAGTACGTC.